Included here is one T cell receptor (beta chain) sequence, with context. The data were obtained in a study of blood T cell repertoires in COVID-19. Study-wide background: T cells, B-cell-depleted T cells, or PBMCs provided the cDNA or gDNA that served as material.

The V and J ends lost 3 bases and 4 bases respectively, with 7 bases between them. Looked up from germline, CDR1 is LNHDA and CDR2 is SQIVND (reference sequence). This CDR3 comprises 14 residues. Enrolled through a virtual design, the participants were between roughly 18 and 95 years of age and came from about two dozen US areas. Two negative PCRs, clearance, or symptom resolution had been documented for recovered Cohort 3 donors. In the authors' workflow: Estimation of nucleated cell counts was performed using reference gene primer amplification. Method: immunoSEQ multiplex PCR; TCRdb's copy keeps in-frame clones and lacks some. V and J calls and clone size are as listed in that table; D and trimming were resolved from the DNA. The sample contains some 300,000 clones, more than 75% of which appear only once.

The chain recombines TRBV19 with TRBJ1-6; D gene unclear. This TCR was sampled from a young man who had recovered from COVID-19. The sample consisted of PBMCs or T cells enriched from blood (not recorded which). CDR3: CASSISGYNSPLHF. The CDR3 DNA reads TGTGCCAGTAGTATTTCCGGTTATAATTCACCCCTCCACTTT. The full variable domain, in which reference TRBV19 and TRBJ1-6 provide the parts outside the CDR3, is DGGITQSPKYLFRKEGQNVTLSCEQNLNHDAMYWYRQDPGQGLRLIYYSQIVNDFQKGDIAEGYSVSREKKESFPLTVTSAQKNPTAFYLCASSISGYNSPLHFGNGTRLTVT.